Listed below are T cell receptor beta chains from one sample, sequenced in a study of CD8 T cells in Susac syndrome. TCRdb passed the immunoSEQ multiplex PCR reads through MiXCR, listing each CDR3 protein once. This table holds about 94,000 distinct CDR3 sequences, roughly 94% found once. The sequencing input was CD4+ T cells from PBMCs. These receptors came from a human donor with Susac syndrome. Both conserved end residues are part of each CDR3. A D gene is named only where the DNA matches it firmly. Clone size is shown for a subset of rows, as once, few, many or a class of expanded clone.

TRBV20-1	TRBJ2-5	.	TRBD2	CSAVGGGDLQETQYF	TGCAGTGCGGTTGGCGGGGGGGACTTACAAGAGACCCAGTACTTC
TRBV3-1	TRBJ1-1	.	.	CASSRGGRTEAFF	TGTGCCAGCAGTCGGGGGGGGAGGACTGAAGCTTTCTTT
TRBV29-1	TRBJ2-2	.	.	CSVANTGELFF	TGCAGCGTTGCTAACACCGGGGAGCTGTTTTTT
TRBV6-2/TRBV6-3	TRBJ2-1	.	.	CASSPFQGIGEQFF	TGTGCCAGCAGCCCTTTCCAGGGAATCGGTGAGCAGTTCTTC
TRBV7-2	TRBJ1-4	.	.	CASSLGLTNEKLFF	TGTGCCAGCAGCTTGGGGCTCACTAATGAAAAACTGTTTTTT
TRBV27	TRBJ2-7	.	.	CASSFDREQYF	TGTGCCAGCAGTTTCGATAGGGAGCAGTACTTC
TRBV27	TRBJ2-7	few	.	CASRSSGSSYEQYF	TGTGCCAGCAGGTCCTCCGGGTCCTCCTACGAGCAGTACTTC
TRBV4-3	TRBJ1-5	few	.	CASSQDVSFNQPQHF	TGCGCCAGCAGCCAAGATGTAAGTTTCAATCAGCCCCAGCATTTT
TRBV30	TRBJ2-3	.	.	CAWSVQAEAQYF	TGTGCCTGGAGTGTACAGGCAGAGGCGCAGTATTTT
TRBV20-1	TRBJ1-6	.	.	CSAPEQGRYNSPLHF	TGCAGTGCTCCTGAACAGGGCCGTTATAATTCACCCCTCCACTTT
TRBV19	TRBJ2-7	.	TRBD1	CASSTRLDRRYEQYF	TGTGCCAGTAGTACCCGACTGGACAGGCGCTACGAGCAGTACTTC
TRBV30	TRBJ1-5	.	.	CAWSGGRDQPQHF	TGTGCCTGGAGCGGGGGGAGGGATCAGCCCCAGCATTTT
TRBV10-3	TRBJ1-2	.	.	CAISDGTTEGYTF	TGTGCCATCAGTGACGGGACGACGGAAGGCTACACCTTC
TRBV12-3/TRBV12-4	TRBJ1-6	.	.	CASKIGVGVGQSYSPLHF	TGTGCCAGCAAAATCGGCGTTGGGGTCGGACAAAGCTATTCACCCCTCCACTTT
TRBV3-1	TRBJ2-1	.	.	CASSQGRTLSSYNEQFF	TGTGCCAGCAGCCAAGGAAGAACGCTAAGCTCCTACAATGAGCAGTTCTTC
TRBV19	TRBJ2-1	.	.	CASRRGLYNEQFF	TGTGCCAGTCGGCGAGGGCTTTACAATGAGCAGTTCTTC
TRBV12-3/TRBV12-4	TRBJ1-2	.	TRBD1	CASSRGTGDYGYTF	TGTGCCAGCAGTCGAGGGACAGGGGACTATGGCTACACCTTC
TRBV29-1	TRBJ2-3	.	TRBD1	CSVALRGTGLVDTQYF	TGCAGCGTCGCCCTCCGAGGGACAGGGTTGGTAGATACGCAGTATTTT
TRBV10-2	TRBJ1-2	.	.	CASGVANYGYTF	TGCGCCAGCGGAGTAGCTAACTATGGCTACACCTTC
TRBV20-1	TRBJ1-6	.	.	CSARGAGYNSPLHF	TGCAGTGCTAGAGGGGCCGGGTATAATTCACCCCTCCACTTT
TRBV20-1	TRBJ2-1	once	TRBD2	CSARDGGLGPRGEQFF	TGCAGTGCTAGAGATGGCGGACTAGGACCTCGGGGTGAGCAGTTCTTC
TRBV3-1	TRBJ2-1	.	.	CASSQRYEQFF	TGTGCCAGCAGCCAGCGTTATGAGCAGTTCTTC
TRBV7-4	TRBJ2-5	.	TRBD2	CASLGLAGPGETQYF	TGTGCCAGCCTTGGACTAGCGGGGCCTGGAGAGACCCAGTACTTC
TRBV6-5	TRBJ1-1	.	.	CASRTGPHTEAFF	TGTGCCAGCAGGACAGGACCTCACACTGAAGCTTTCTTT
TRBV28	TRBJ2-7	.	.	CASRVSGHEQYF	TGTGCCAGCAGGGTGAGCGGGCACGAGCAGTACTTC
TRBV12-3/TRBV12-4	TRBJ2-7	.	.	CASSLGHGYEQYF	TGTGCCAGCAGTTTGGGACATGGCTACGAGCAGTACTTC
TRBV29-1	TRBJ2-1	.	TRBD2	CSGGASGGFNEQFF	TGCAGCGGCGGGGCTAGCGGGGGGTTCAATGAGCAGTTCTTC
TRBV12-3/TRBV12-4	TRBJ2-7	.	TRBD2	CASSQTSGGPSTDF	TGTGCCAGCAGCCAGACTAGCGGGGGCCCAAGTACGGACTTC
TRBV21-1	TRBJ1-2	.	.	CASSNSRDQGYTF	TGTGCCAGCAGCAACAGCAGGGATCAAGGCTACACCTTC
TRBV18	TRBJ1-2	.	TRBD1	CASSPLDRTGYTF	TGTGCCAGCTCACCGTTGGACAGGACTGGCTACACCTTC
TRBV5-1	TRBJ1-2	.	TRBD1	CASSLAATGSGGYTF	TGCGCCAGCAGCTTGGCCGCGACAGGGTCGGGTGGCTACACCTTC
TRBV29-1	TRBJ1-1	.	.	CSVGDPEPEAFF	TGCAGCGTTGGGGACCCCGAGCCTGAAGCTTTCTTT